These 9 T cell receptor beta chains were all obtained from the same sample, sequenced in a study of regulatory T cells in long-lasting Graves disease. Time point meaning: newly diagnosed GD, antithyroid drugs for less than 3 months. PBMC RNA served as the TCR library source. The TCR beta library used iRepertoire HTBI primers with Arm-PCR amplification of CDR3. TCRdb re-called the multiplex PCR reads through MiXCR, storing one row per CDR3 protein. The sample shows approximately 350,000 distinct CDR3 sequences, about 12% of them seen only once. The same data also contributed to another study, on T cells in Graves' hyperthyroidism and ophthalmopathy.

This material consisted of peripheral blood mononuclear cells (PBMCs), taken at new diagnosis, from a patient treated with antithyroid drugs. These receptors were collected from a young woman with Graves disease.

This clonotype was recorded many times. The rearrangement uses TRBV12-3 or TRBV12-4 and TRBJ1-1, with a weak D call TRBD1 (5 bases). The CDR3 is made up of 14 amino acids. V dropped 4 bases and J dropped 0 bases, with 9 bases sitting between them. The CDR3 nucleotides are TGTGCCAGCAGTTCAAGGGGAGTGAACACTGAAGCTTTCTTT. Protein: CASSSRGVNTEAFF.

This clonotype has ten or more counts. The chain is built from TRBV13 and TRBJ2-3, with TRBD2 matching 9 bases. This CDR3 has 16 amino acids. Germline V gene lookup returns CDR1 PRHDT and CDR2 FYEKMQ (reference sequence). J was trimmed by 1 base and V by 4 bases; bases with no gene match: 6. DNA of the CDR3: TGTGCCAGCAGCTCCGAGCGGGGGGCAGGCACAGATACGCAGTATTTT. Translating gives CASSSERGAGTDTQYF.

About this clonotype: A single base is all that separates this from a far larger clone, so a read error is likely. The conserved phenylalanine or tryptophan is not found at the CDR3 terminus, so this likely reflects a read error. The DNA is left out, because the CDR3 cannot be placed on it with certainty; the CDR3 is given as TCRdb lists it. The V gene is TRBV28, the J gene TRBJ2-3; the table's D call, TRBD2, was not checked against the DNA. Germline values: CDR1 MDHEN, CDR2 SYDVKM. The CDR3 has 17 amino acids, counting both end residues. CDR3 amino acids: CASSYTRGLAGYNEQFL.

The chain combines TRBV10-3 with TRBJ1-4; D not resolved. CDR3 size: 13 residues. Germline V gene sequence: CDR1 ENHRY, CDR2 SYGVKD. Trimming took 4 bases from V and 5 from J, leaving 8 bases between them. The CDR3 sequence: CAISGVINEKLFF. The CDR3, as DNA: TGTGCCATCAGTGGGGTCATCAATGAAAAACTGTTTTTT.

V and J are TRBV7-2 and TRBJ1-6; 7 nucleotides align to TRBD1. Germline loops: CDR1 SGHTA, CDR2 FQGNSA. V dropped 5 bases and J dropped 6; count of bases not matched to a gene: 19. The CDR3 loop spans 19 amino acids. The chain's CDR3 is CASSQSLTGLGGFNSPLHF. The CDR3 DNA reads TGTGCCAGCAGCCAAAGCCTGACAGGGCTAGGGGGCTTTAATTCACCCCTCCACTTT.

This clonotype was observed many times. J is TRBJ2-1 and V is TRBV6-1; unclear D gene. V dropped 7 bases and J dropped 3 bases, with 16 bases sitting between them. The CDR3 is made up of 15 amino acids. The germline V gene has CDR1 MNHNS and CDR2 SASEGT. The CDR3 sequence: CASTDWGPNYNEQFF. The CDR3 DNA follows: TGTGCCAGCACAGACTGGGGTCCTAACTACAATGAGCAGTTCTTC.

In its sample, this clonotype was seen a few times. A much more abundant neighbour one base away suggests this may be a read error. The chain carries TRBV20-1 and TRBJ1-2, with 7 bases identical to TRBD1. This CDR3 region has 14 residues. CDR1 and CDR2 from the germline V gene are DFQATT and SNEGSKA (reference sequence). The CDR3 region has the DNA TGCGGTGTTGCGCCTCGACAGGGCAACTATGGCTACACCTTC. The encoded protein is CGVAPRQGNYGYTF.

The chain couples TRBV6-2 or TRBV6-3 to TRBJ2-7; tentative D call: TRBD2 (6 bases). The CDR3 runs to 13 residues. Germline lookup yields CDR1 MNHEY and CDR2 SVGEGT. Trimming removed 5 bases from V and 4 bases from J, with 12 bases in between. The CDR3 reads CASSPPTRYEQYV. The DNA for the CDR3 is TGTGCCAGCAGTCCACCGACTAGGTACGAGCAGTACGTC.

This clonotype was detected ten times or more. The chain has TRBV20-1 and TRBJ2-5; possibly TRBD1 for D (5 bases). The CDR3 extends over 17 amino acids. V was cut by 0 bases and J by 6 bases, with 23 bases left in between. Germline values: CDR1 DFQATT, CDR2 SNEGSKA (reference sequence). The CDR3 coding sequence is TGCAGTGCTAGAGACCCGTTGGACACACTCCGCATTCAGACCCAGTACTTC. Its translation: CSARDPLDTLRIQTQYF.